This T cell receptor beta chain was captured by sequencing in a study of chemoradiotherapy in HPV16-positive cancers. Assay: immunoSEQ multiplex PCR; the TCRdb copy retains only in-frame clones and omits some. The table records fewer than 30,000 clones, around 94% of them present only once. Between the trimmed V and J ends, which lost 0 bases and 2 bases, there was a span of 8 bases. Germline V lookup: CDR1 SGHRS, CDR2 YFSETQ. The CDR3 has 14 residues. The receptor's source is a human donor with HPV-associated anogenital cancer. The rearrangement uses TRBV5-1 and TRBJ2-5; D possibly corresponds to TRBD1 (5 bases). The biological material was taken from a patient who underwent chemoradiotherapy. CDR3 residues: CASSLGAGQETQYF. The CDR3 region has the DNA TGCGCCAGCAGCTTGGGGGCAGGGCAAGAGACCCAGTACTTC.